This T cell receptor beta chain was identified during a study of shared clonotypes between healthy human individuals. V gave up 5 bases and J gave up 8 bases; unmatched junction bases: 9. The CDR3 runs to 15 residues. Germline assignment: CDR1 SSHAT and CDR2 FNYEAQ (reference sequence). CD45RO-negative CD8 cells positively selected for CCR7 made up the naive population, which excluded terminally differentiated effector memory CD45RA+ cells. Libraries were prepared by immunoSEQ multiplex PCR; TCRdb keeps only in-frame clonotypes and omits some of them. The sample yields millions of clones, 85% to 95% seen once.

The rearrangement joins TRBV7-7 to TRBJ2-1; 10 nucleotides align to TRBD2. Sequenced material: naive CD8+ T cells from PBMCs. The TCR originated in a young man in good health. Some clones in this sample may be carry-over from other donors' samples. The CDR3 DNA follows: TGTGCCAGCAGCCCGGCGGGACTAGCGTTGGATGAGCAGTTCTTC. Protein sequence: CASSPAGLALDEQFF.